The 19 T cell receptor beta chains below were found in one sample sequenced in a study of blood T cell repertoires in COVID-19. Assay: immunoSEQ multiplex PCR; the TCRdb copy retains only in-frame clones and omits some. Of 330,000 or so clones listed, approximately 87% are singletons. Source material: PBMCs or T cells enriched from blood (not recorded which). These receptors were obtained from a man in his forties in a cohort exposed to, infected with or recovered from COVID-19 (not recorded which).

The V call is TRBV9, the J call TRBJ1-1; 8 bases are a match to TRBD1. The CDR3 consists of 16 residues. J gave up 2 bases and V 4 bases, and 10 bases lay outside the gene matches. CDR1 SGDLS and CDR2 YYNGEE come from the germline V gene. CDR3 sequence: CASSRQGLGINTEAFF. Written as DNA, the CDR3 is TGTGCCAGCAGCCGACAGGGGTTGGGAATTAACACTGAAGCTTTCTTT.

The J gene is TRBJ2-2, the V gene TRBV5-1; a weak D match, TRBD2 (6 bases). Between the trimmed V and J ends, which lost 0 bases and 6 bases, there was a span of 9 bases. Germline V gives CDR1 SGHRS, CDR2 YFSETQ. This CDR3 has 14 residues. CDR3: CASSLGSGPGELFF. The CDR3 region has the DNA TGCGCCAGCAGCTTGGGGAGCGGGCCCGGGGAGCTGTTTTTT.

This clone was seen a handful of times. The genes are TRBV28 and TRBJ1-2, with 11 bases that match TRBD1. The CDR3 extends over 18 amino acids. The V gene's germline CDR1 is MDHEN and CDR2 SYDVKM. Trimming removed 3 bases from V and 6 bases from J; junction bases left unmatched: 15. CDR3 loop: CASSFSSGPGTGGDGYTF. CDR3 in DNA: TGTGCCAGCAGTTTCTCTTCCGGTCCCGGGACAGGGGGGGATGGCTACACCTTC.

The chain recombines TRBV7-2 with TRBJ1-1, with 10 bases fitting TRBD1. Trimming removed 1 base from V and 4 bases from J; junction bases left unmatched: 3. Germline CDR1 and CDR2: SGHTA and FQGNSA. CDR3 length: 15 residues. The CDR3 nucleotides are TGTGCCAGCAGCTTAGAGGGACAGGGGATCACTGAAGCTTTCTTT. Its translation is CASSLEGQGITEAFF.

The chain uses TRBV18 and TRBJ1-6, with 8 positions matching TRBD1. V lost 4 bases and J lost 8; bases outside the gene matches: 13. This CDR3 spans 17 amino acids. The germline CDR1 and CDR2 sequences are KGHSH and LQKENI. The CDR3 DNA is TGTGCCAGCTCACGAGGTGCGACAGGGGCAGCTGATTCACCCCTCCACTTT. Its protein is CASSRGATGAADSPLHF.

The chain has TRBV27 and TRBJ1-6; perhaps TRBD1 as D (6 bases). The germline gives CDR1 MNHEY, CDR2 SMNVEV (reference sequence). CDR3 length: 16 residues. The V gene lost 0 bases and the J gene lost 12 bases, with 18 bases spanning the gap. CDR3 amino acids: CASSLSLTGSGLPLHF. As DNA, the CDR3 is TGTGCCAGCAGTTTATCTTTGACAGGATCCGGCTTACCCCTCCACTTT.

This chain uses TRBV29-1 with TRBJ1-5, with D possibly matching TRBD1 (5 bases). Germline CDR1 reads SQVTM; CDR2 reads ANQGSEA. The CDR3 is 13 amino acids. Trimming shortened V by 7 bases and J by 1 base, and 11 bases separated the two germline ends. CDR3 DNA: TGCAGCGCGGTAGGGGAAAGCAATCAGCCCCAGCATTTT. This translates into CSAVGESNQPQHF.

V usage is TRBV4-1 and J usage is TRBJ2-7, with TRBD2 matching 11 bases. Germline V lookup: CDR1 MGHRA, CDR2 YSYEKL. This CDR3 contains 15 residues. V gave up 3 bases and J gave up 4 bases; unmatched junction bases: 5. This CDR3 is CASSHPTSGKYEQYF. CDR3 nucleotide sequence: TGCGCCAGCAGCCACCCGACTAGCGGGAAATACGAGCAGTACTTC.

This clone was seen a handful of times. This chain links TRBV3-1 (or the pseudogene TRBV3-2) with TRBJ1-3; D might be TRBD1 (6 bases). The CDR3 extends over 15 amino acids. Germline CDR1 LGHDT, CDR2 YNNKEL (reference sequence). Deletions cut 4 bases from V and 2 bases from J, with 12 bases between. In DNA form, the CDR3 reads TGTGCCAGCAGCCGGGGGACAAACCCTGGAAACACCATATATTTT. It specifies CASSRGTNPGNTIYF.

The table lists this clone with many counts. The chain links TRBV10-1 to TRBJ2-2; D perhaps matches TRBD2 (5 bases). The CDR3 spans 13 residues. From germline, CDR1 is WNHNN and CDR2 SYGVQD (reference sequence). Trimming took 3 bases from V and 6 from J, leaving 8 bases between them. CDR3: CASSDRGSGELFF. DNA for the CDR3: TGCGCCAGCAGTGATCGGGGATCCGGGGAGCTGTTTTTT.

The rearrangement links TRBV5-4 to TRBJ1-2; 9 bases align to TRBD1. V gave up 4 bases and J gave up 2 bases; unmatched junction bases: 6. Germline values: CDR1 SGHNT, CDR2 YYREEE (reference sequence). CDR3 length: 15 residues. The DNA for the CDR3 is TGTGCCAGCAGCCTAAGGACAGGGGACAACTATGGCTACACCTTC. Its protein is CASSLRTGDNYGYTF.

The CDR3 is CASSLGRRSQYF. CDR3 in DNA: TGTGCCAGCAGTTTGGGGAGAAGGTCCCAGTACTTC. This chain connects TRBV28 to TRBJ2-5; TRBD2 is a possible D gene (5 bases). The germline V gene encodes CDR1 MDHEN and CDR2 SYDVKM. This CDR3 comprises 12 residues. The V gene lost 3 bases and the J gene lost 9 bases, with 11 bases spanning the gap.

The rearrangement joins TRBV20-1 to TRBJ1-2, with D possibly being TRBD1 (5 bases). This CDR3 is built from 11 residues. Trimming left V 5 bases short and J 4 bases short, with 8 bases between. Germline lookup yields CDR1 DFQATT and CDR2 SNEGSKA (reference sequence). The CDR3 here is CSASGVYGYTF. As DNA, the CDR3 is TGCAGTGCTTCGGGGGTCTATGGCTACACCTTC.

The chain joins TRBV10-3 to TRBJ2-5; 10 nucleotides align to TRBD2. The trim removed 11 bases at V and 1 base at J, leaving 4 bases unmatched. This CDR3 region has 13 residues. Per germline, CDR1 ENHRY and CDR2 SYGVKD. The CDR3 loop reads CASGLAVQETQYF. DNA for the CDR3: TGTGCCTCTGGACTAGCGGTCCAAGAGACCCAGTACTTC.

The gene calls are TRBV11-2 and TRBJ2-7; 9 nucleotides align to TRBD1. V trimming: 3 bases; J trimming: 2 bases; junction bases outside the gene matches: 5. There are 15 residues in the CDR3. The germline gives CDR1 SGHAT, CDR2 FQNNGV. CDR3 loop: CASSLHRGQTYEQYF. The CDR3 nucleotides read TGTGCCAGCAGCTTGCACAGGGGGCAGACCTACGAGCAGTACTTC.

The CDR3 DNA reads as TGTGCCAGCACCACCCTTCCAACCAGGGCCCACGAGCAGTACTTC. It yields the protein CASTTLPTRAHEQYF. The chain combines TRBV28 with TRBJ2-7; tentatively, D is TRBD1 (5 bases). V was cut by 7 bases and J by 5 bases, with 21 bases left in between. Germline V gene data show CDR1 as MDHEN and CDR2 as SYDVKM. This CDR3 has 15 amino acids. Looking up the rest from reference TRBV28 and TRBJ2-7 gives the full variable domain: DVKVTQSSRYLVKRTGEKVFLECVQDMDHENMFWYRQDPGLGLRLIYFSYDVKMKEKGDIPEGYSVSREKKERFSLILESASTNQTSMYLCASTTLPTRAHEQYFGPGTRLTVT.

This chain links TRBV9 with TRBJ1-2; 9 bases are shared with TRBD1. Trimming took 3 bases from V and 8 from J; bases not matched to a gene: 5. Germline V gene sequence: CDR1 SGDLS, CDR2 YYNGEE. The CDR3 totals 13 residues. In nucleotides, the CDR3 is TGTGCCAGCAGCGCCGGGACAGGGCAGGGCTACACCTTC. This codes for CASSAGTGQGYTF.

The chain recombines TRBV10-3 with TRBJ2-3; 7 positions agree with TRBD2. This CDR3 comprises 15 residues. Germline V gives CDR1 ENHRY, CDR2 SYGVKD. J lost 3 bases, V lost 6 bases, and 9 bases had no gene match. The chain's CDR3 is CAIRQIAGGTDTQYF. The CDR3 DNA follows: TGTGCCATCAGACAAATAGCGGGTGGGACAGATACGCAGTATTTT.

The genes are TRBV3-1 (or the pseudogene TRBV3-2) and TRBJ2-7; no clear D gene. This CDR3 has 13 amino acids. CDR1 is LGHDT and CDR2 is YNNKEL in the germline V gene (reference sequence). Trimming shortened V by 1 base and J by 5 bases, and 9 bases separated the two germline ends. CDR3 coding DNA: TGTGCCAGCAGCCAAGCATACTACCACGAGCAGTACTTC. Translating it yields CASSQAYYHEQYF.